The 6 T cell receptor beta chains presented below share a single source sample, sequenced in a study of blood T cell repertoires in COVID-19. Sequencing used immunoSEQ multiplex PCR; TCRdb keeps in-frame clones, though not all of them. The table lists roughly 350,000 clones, about 90% of them singletons. Source material: peripheral blood. Every receptor here comes from a woman younger than 45 with COVID-19, enrolled during active disease.

This chain links TRBV18 with TRBJ2-7; D possibly corresponds to TRBD1 (5 bases). V lost 2 bases and J 2 bases, leaving 10 bases between the germline ends. CDR3 length: 14 amino acids. In germline, CDR1 is KGHSH, CDR2 LQKENI. CDR3 DNA: TGTGCCAGCTCACCAGGGGCACTGACCTACGAGCAGTACTTC. As protein: CASSPGALTYEQYF.

This chain connects TRBV6-5 to TRBJ1-5; D is ambiguous. CDR3 length: 14 amino acids. Germline CDR1 and CDR2: MNHEY and SVGAGI. Trimming pared 0 bases from V and 11 bases from J, leaving 14 bases between. CDR3 region: CASSYSLNGKAQHF. The CDR3 coding sequence is TGTGCCAGCAGTTACTCGCTTAACGGGAAGGCCCAGCATTTT.

The chain carries TRBV4-2 and TRBJ2-5, with a weak D call TRBD1 (5 bases). V gave up 0 bases and J gave up 4 bases, with 18 bases separating them. Per germline, CDR1 LGHNA and CDR2 YNFKEQ. The CDR3 is made up of 17 amino acids. CDR3 sequence reads: CASSQESWERGPETQYF. The CDR3 coding sequence is TGTGCCAGCAGCCAAGAATCCTGGGAAAGGGGCCCAGAGACCCAGTACTTC.

CDR3 bases: TGTGCCACCAGTGGGGGACAGGGGATCACCTTC. Translated: CATSGGQGITF. The chain links TRBV24-1 to TRBJ1-2, with 10 positions matching TRBD1. Germline assignment: CDR1 KGHDR and CDR2 SFDVKD. The CDR3 totals 11 residues. Losses at the gene ends were 5 bases for V and 13 bases for J; bases not matched to a gene: 3.

The J gene is TRBJ2-7, the V gene TRBV28; no reliable D call. The CDR3 consists of 16 residues. The ends were cut back, 3 bases at V and 2 bases at J, with 17 bases in the middle. Germline V gene lookup returns CDR1 MDHEN and CDR2 SYDVKM. DNA of the CDR3: TGTGCCAGCAGTTTGGGCCCTGTTCGTGACACCTACGAGCAGTACTTC. It yields the protein CASSLGPVRDTYEQYF.

The sample holds one count of this clone. V is TRBV11-2 and J is TRBJ2-7; D call uncertain. V was cut by 1 base and J by 4 bases, with 8 bases left in between. Germline CDR1 and CDR2: SGHAT and FQNNGV. This CDR3 contains 13 residues. The CDR3 coding sequence is TGTGCCAGCAGCTTAGCCCCACAATACGAGCAGTACTTC. Its protein is CASSLAPQYEQYF.